The 16 T cell receptor beta chains presented below share a single source sample, sequenced in a study of CD8 T cell repertoires and HIV-1 epitope variants (dated by TCRdb to the early 2020s). No antigens are known for them. To prepare the library, the immunoSEQ multiplex PCR assay was applied. Imported from immuneACCESS, the table was reduced by TCRdb to in-frame sequences with V and J called. These copies leave out some clones; in studies compared against another copy, an unresolved V gene accounts for under half, and the cause of the remainder is not known. The table for this sample lists about 5,600 clones; approximately 60% of them were counted only once. The ten largest clones take up around 40% of the sample. Input material: cultured CD8+ T cells derived from PBMCs. These receptors originate from a male donor with HIV.

This clone is medium-sized within its sample. The chain's CDR3 is CASSPRDSSNEKLFF. Written as DNA, the CDR3 is TGTGCCAGCAGCCCAAGGGACAGTTCTAATGAAAAACTGTTTTTT. The genes are TRBV9 and TRBJ1-4; 7 bases agree with TRBD1. Germline V gives CDR1 SGDLS, CDR2 YYNGEE. Germline trimming cut 4 bases from V and 3 bases from J; bases unmatched to any gene: 6. CDR3 length: 15 residues.

The CDR3 bases are TGTGCCAGCAGTTTCCCACGGACAGACACTAACTATGGCTACACCTTC. The encoded protein is CASSFPRTDTNYGYTF. The rearrangement links TRBV28 to TRBJ1-2; D may be TRBD1 (6 bases). The CDR3 totals 16 residues. The germline V gene encodes CDR1 MDHEN and CDR2 SYDVKM. V was trimmed by 3 bases and J by 0 bases, leaving 14 bases between them.

CDR3: CAWMGSGGEQFF. CDR3 DNA sequence: TGTGCCTGGATGGGGAGCGGGGGGGAGCAGTTCTTC. The V and J genes are TRBV30 and TRBJ2-1; 9 bases line up with TRBD2. Trimming cost V 4 bases and J 10 bases; bases outside gene matches: 5. The CDR3 runs to 12 residues. Germline V gives CDR1 GTSNPN, CDR2 SVGIG (reference sequence).

V and J are TRBV29-1 and TRBJ2-2; D gene uncertain. Germline loops: CDR1 SQVTM, CDR2 ANQGSEA. This CDR3 has 13 residues. Trimming removed 4 bases at V and 0 bases at J, with 6 bases between. CDR3 bases: TGCAGCGTTGGACGTCCGAACACCGGGGAGCTGTTTTTT. Amino acid sequence: CSVGRPNTGELFF.

V usage is TRBV7-9 and J usage is TRBJ2-5, with D possibly matching TRBD1 (7 bases). V lost 5 bases and J 5 bases, leaving 18 bases between the germline ends. Per the germline V gene, CDR1 is SEHNR and CDR2 is FQNEAQ (reference sequence). The CDR3 contains 15 residues. The chain's CDR3 is CASSPQGGRLETQYF. As DNA, the CDR3 is TGTGCCAGCAGCCCTCAGGGGGGCCGGTTGGAGACCCAGTACTTC.

The V gene is TRBV7-6, the J gene TRBJ2-7; 7 bases map to TRBD1. The CDR3 extends over 15 amino acids. V was pared by 1 base and J by 3 bases, with 6 bases of the junction left unmatched. Per germline, CDR1 SGHVS and CDR2 FNYEAQ. The CDR3 here is CASSLDRTGSYEQYF. CDR3 coding DNA: TGTGCCAGCAGCTTAGATCGGACAGGTAGCTACGAGCAGTACTTC.

In its sample, this clone was seen a few times. V is TRBV27 and J is TRBJ2-1; TRBD2 agrees at 9 bases. Per germline, CDR1 MNHEY and CDR2 SMNVEV (reference sequence). The CDR3 sequence is 14 residues long. The J segment lost 5 bases and the V segment lost 4 bases, leaving 3 bases of the junction unmatched. As DNA, the CDR3 is TGTGCCAGCAGTTATAGCGGGAGCCACAATGAGCAGTTCTTC. It specifies CASSYSGSHNEQFF.

This chain connects TRBV4-3 to TRBJ1-2; maybe TRBD1 (6 bases). The germline CDR1 and CDR2 sequences are LGHNA and YSLEER. This CDR3 has 17 residues. Trimming removed 0 bases at V and 2 bases at J, with 16 bases between. This chain's CDR3 is CASSQDRNGQINYGYTF. The CDR3 nucleotides read TGCGCCAGCAGCCAAGATCGGAACGGACAGATAAACTATGGCTACACCTTC.

The chain uses TRBV28 and TRBJ1-1, with D unresolved. The CDR3 runs 13 residues. The germline V gene has CDR1 MDHEN and CDR2 SYDVKM. V dropped 4 bases and J dropped 6 bases, with 12 bases sitting between them. The CDR3 bases are TGTGCCAGCAGTTCGGGCTCAAGCCCTGAAGCTTTCTTT. Residues: CASSSGSSPEAFF.

The chain combines TRBV6-5 with TRBJ1-1; D remains ambiguous. Looked up from germline, CDR1 is MNHEY and CDR2 is SVGAGI. This CDR3 is 12 amino acids long. V was pared by 0 bases and J by 2 bases, with 1 base between. The CDR3 DNA sequence: TGTGCCAGCAGTTACTCCAACACTGAAGCTTTCTTT. Amino acid sequence: CASSYSNTEAFF.

The J gene is TRBJ2-3, the V gene TRBV10-2, with D perhaps matching TRBD1 or TRBD2 (5 bases each). The CDR3 consists of 11 residues. Per germline, CDR1 WSHSY and CDR2 SAAADI. V lost 8 bases, J lost 8 bases, and 11 bases lay in between. The CDR3 DNA sequence: TGCGCCAGCGGCTCAGGGAGTACGCAGTATTTT. It yields the protein CASGSGSTQYF.

In its sample, this clone was seen a few times. The chain joins TRBV7-9 to TRBJ2-2; the match to TRBD1 covers 7 bases. Germline CDR1 is SEHNR and CDR2 is FQNEAQ (reference sequence). The V segment lost 0 bases and the J segment 4 bases; nucleotides outside the gene matches: 8. CDR3 size: 17 residues. This CDR3 is CASSLAHTGQFTGELFF. CDR3 DNA: TGTGCCAGCAGCTTAGCGCATACGGGACAGTTCACCGGGGAGCTGTTTTTT.

The gene calls are TRBV10-3 and TRBJ2-7, with 10 bases lining up with TRBD1. V was clipped by 4 bases and J by 6 bases; unmatched bases: 6. This CDR3 is 14 amino acids long. Germline assignment: CDR1 ENHRY and CDR2 SYGVKD. Here the CDR3 DNA reads TGTGCCATCAGTGTGGGAGGACAGGGGGGCGAGCAGTACTTC. Its translation is CAISVGGQGGEQYF.

In the case of this clone: A much larger clone lies a single base off, so this may be a read error. This rearrangement joins TRBV6-5 to TRBJ1-5; D not certain. The V and J ends lost 6 bases and 5 bases respectively, with 17 bases between them. CDR3 length equals 15 residues. Germline lookup yields CDR1 MNHEY and CDR2 SVGAGI. For the CDR3, the DNA is TGTGCCAGCAGCGTTGACACCGACAACTATCAGCCCCAGCATTTT. Its translation is CASSVDTDNYQPQHF.

The chain carries TRBV7-8 and TRBJ2-7; D is perhaps TRBD1 (6 bases). This CDR3 has 14 residues. Germline-derived CDR1 and CDR2 are SGHVS and FQNEAQ. Trimming removed 5 bases at V and 3 bases at J, with 14 bases between. The CDR3 DNA sequence: TGTGCCAGCAGCGGGGGCGAGAACTACTACGAGCAGTACTTC. This gives the protein CASSGGENYYEQYF.

This clone was seen a single time. CDR3 residues: CASSATSGNEQFF. The CDR3 DNA follows: TGTGCCAGCAGCGCGACTAGCGGGAATGAGCAGTTCTTC. This chain links TRBV9 with TRBJ2-1; TRBD2 matches at 10 bases. From germline, CDR1 is SGDLS and CDR2 YYNGEE. V lost 3 bases and J lost 7; bases outside the gene matches: 1. The CDR3 runs to 13 residues. The full variable domain, completed using reference TRBV9 and TRBJ2-1, is DSGVTQTPKHLITATGQRVTLRCSPRSGDLSVYWYQQSLDQGLQFLIQYYNGEERAKGNILERFSAQQFPDLHSELNLSSLELGDSALYFCASSATSGNEQFFGPGTRLTVL.